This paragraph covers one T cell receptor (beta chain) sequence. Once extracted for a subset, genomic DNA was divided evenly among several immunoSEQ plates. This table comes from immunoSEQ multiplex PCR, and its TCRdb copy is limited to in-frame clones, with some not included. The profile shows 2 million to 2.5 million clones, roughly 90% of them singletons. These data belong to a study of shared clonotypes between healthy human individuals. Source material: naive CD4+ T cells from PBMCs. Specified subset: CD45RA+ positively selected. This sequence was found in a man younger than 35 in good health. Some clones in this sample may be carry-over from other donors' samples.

The CDR3: CSARSPGSDVSFTEAFF. The CDR3, as DNA: TGCAGCGCCCGGAGCCCGGGGAGTGACGTGTCGTTTACTGAAGCTTTCTTT. The V and J genes are TRBV29-1 and TRBJ1-1, with no clear D. V lost 7 bases and J 5 bases, leaving 29 bases between the germline ends. CDR1 and CDR2 (germline): SQVTM, ANQGSEA. The CDR3 runs to 17 residues.